A single sample is the source of the 11 T cell receptor beta chains below, sequenced in a study of blood T cell repertoires in COVID-19. Here immunoSEQ multiplex PCR was the method, and the copy in TCRdb shows in-frame clones only, minus some. Among about 190,000 clones listed, around nine tenths were seen once. Material: peripheral blood. The source is a woman between 40 and 55 years old who had recovered from COVID-19.

This chain links TRBV30 with TRBJ1-5; weak D call: TRBD1 (6 bases). Trimming stripped 3 bases from V and 5 bases from J, with 14 bases between. Germline V gene sequence: CDR1 GTSNPN, CDR2 SVGIG (reference sequence). This CDR3 spans 14 amino acids. The CDR3 here is CAWSFGQSDQPQHF. The CDR3 nucleotides read TGTGCCTGGAGCTTCGGACAGAGTGATCAGCCCCAGCATTTT. Complete variable domain (other parts from reference TRBV30 and TRBJ1-5): SQTIHQWPATLVQPVGSPLSLECTVEGTSNPNLYWYRQAAGRGLQLLFYSVGIGQISSEVPQNLSASRPQDRQFILSSKKLLLSDSGFYLCAWSFGQSDQPQHFGDGTRLSIL.

CDR3 nucleotide sequence: TGTGCCAGCAGCCAACCCGTAGGGGCTTTGGCTAATGAAAAACTGTTTTTT. It encodes CASSQPVGALANEKLFF. The chain employs TRBV3-1 (or the pseudogene TRBV3-2) and TRBJ1-4, with a weak D call TRBD1 (5 bases). This CDR3 is 17 amino acids long. Between the trimmed V and J ends, which lost 2 bases and 3 bases, there was a span of 16 bases. The germline V gene encodes CDR1 LGHDT and CDR2 YNNKEL (reference sequence).

This chain uses TRBV4-2 with TRBJ2-1; 15 bases align to TRBD2. Unmatched junction bases numbered 5, after V lost 4 bases and J lost 7 bases. The germline V gene encodes CDR1 LGHNA and CDR2 YNFKEQ. CDR3 length: 16 amino acids. The CDR3 loop is CASSLRTSGRGNEQFF. CDR3 bases: TGTGCCAGCAGCCTACGGACTAGCGGGAGGGGAAATGAGCAGTTCTTC.

The chain is built from TRBV12-5 and TRBJ2-7; 7 bases agree with TRBD1. The length of the CDR3 is 15 residues. V lost 0 bases to trimming and J lost 4 bases; unmatched junction nucleotides: 6. Germline CDR1 and CDR2: LGHNT and FRNRAP. The CDR3 is CASGLVGGRVYEQYF. For the CDR3, the DNA is TGTGCTAGTGGTTTGGTAGGGGGCCGGGTTTACGAGCAGTACTTC. The full variable domain, its missing parts supplied by reference TRBV12-5 and TRBJ2-7, is DARVTQTPRHKVTEMGQEVTMRCQPILGHNTVFWYRQTMMQGLELLAYFRNRAPLDDSGMPKDRFSAEMPDATLATLKIQPSEPRDSAVYFCASGLVGGRVYEQYFGPGTRLTVT.

With respect to this clone: Relative to the germline gene, one junction end is altered; a read error may explain this. The chain has TRBV6-5 and TRBJ1-1, with TRBD1 matching over 7 bases. The CDR3 consists of 16 residues. Germline V gene sequence: CDR1 MNHEY, CDR2 SVGAGI. For the CDR3, the DNA is TGTGCCAGCAGCTACTCGGACAGGCTTCTCCCGGCTGAAGCTTTCTTT. This sequence encodes CASSYSDRLLPAEAFF.

V gene TRBV7-8 combines with J gene TRBJ2-1; TRBD2 matches at 11 bases. The J segment lost 4 bases and the V segment lost 1 base, leaving 3 bases of the junction unmatched. Germline values: CDR1 SGHVS, CDR2 FQNEAQ. The CDR3 runs to 16 residues. The CDR3 coding sequence is TGTGCCAGCAGCTTAGGGGCTAGCGGGGGGTACAATGAGCAGTTCTTC. Translation: CASSLGASGGYNEQFF.

The rearrangement links TRBV19 to TRBJ2-5, with 7 bases lining up with TRBD1. Germline assignment: CDR1 LNHDA and CDR2 SQIVND (reference sequence). V lost 5 bases, J lost 4 bases, and 10 bases stayed unmatched. The CDR3 extends over 15 amino acids. The CDR3 sequence is CASSPPGTDAETQYF. CDR3 in DNA: TGTGCCAGTAGTCCCCCGGGGACAGATGCAGAGACCCAGTACTTC.

This chain connects TRBV5-1 to TRBJ2-7; 8 bases are shared with TRBD1. Germline trimming cut 4 bases from V and 3 bases from J; bases unmatched to any gene: 18. Per the germline V gene, CDR1 is SGHRS and CDR2 is YFSETQ. The CDR3 consists of 18 residues. In DNA, the CDR3 is TGCGCCAGCAGCAGATCCGGGACAGGCTTATCGAAAGTCTACGAGCAGTACTTC. Protein: CASSRSGTGLSKVYEQYF.

The chain combines TRBV19 with TRBJ1-1; D possibly corresponds to TRBD1 (6 bases). CDR3 length: 17 amino acids. Germline lookup yields CDR1 LNHDA and CDR2 SQIVND (reference sequence). The V and J ends lost 7 bases and 5 bases respectively, with 26 bases between them. Written as DNA, the CDR3 is TGTGCCAGTAAATCCGACGACAGGACAACCCCAAGGACTGAAGCTTTCTTT. As protein: CASKSDDRTTPRTEAFF.

The V call is TRBV7-2, the J call TRBJ2-1, with D possibly matching TRBD2 (5 bases). This CDR3 spans 14 amino acids. V lost 5 bases to trimming and J lost 3 bases, with 11 bases between them. Germline CDR1 SGHTA, CDR2 FQGNSA. The chain's CDR3 is CASSGERFYNEQFF. The DNA for the CDR3 is TGTGCCAGCAGCGGGGAGAGATTCTACAATGAGCAGTTCTTC. Supplemented by reference TRBV7-2 and TRBJ2-1, the full variable domain reads GAGVSQSPSNKVTEKGKDVELRCDPISGHTALYWYRQSLGQGLEFLIYFQGNSAPDKSGLPSDRFSAERTGGSVSTLTIQRTQQEDSAVYLCASSGERFYNEQFFGPGTRLTVL.

J is TRBJ1-1 and V is TRBV7-8; 7 positions match TRBD1. Losses at the gene ends were 5 bases for V and 0 bases for J; bases not matched to a gene: 3. Per the germline V gene, CDR1 is SGHVS and CDR2 is FQNEAQ. This CDR3 contains 14 residues. Here the CDR3 reads CASSTTGMNTEAFF. CDR3 DNA sequence: TGTGCCAGCAGCACGACAGGGATGAACACTGAAGCTTTCTTT.